This T cell receptor (beta chain) was captured in a study of T cells after yellow fever vaccination. Universal primer sites and UMIs were introduced during 5'RACE template-switching synthesis of TCR cDNA. TCRdb used MiXCR to reprocess the 5' RACE reads, holding one entry per CDR3 protein. This table has under 400,000 distinct CDR3 sequences, approximately 10% appearing once. Trimming cost V 2 bases and J 1 base, with 9 bases left between them. CDR1 and CDR2 from the germline V gene are SGHRS and YFSETQ. CDR3 size: 14 residues. In this sample, this clonotype turned up many times. This TCR came from a man aged 18 to 29 who received the YFV17D yellow fever vaccine. The chain joins TRBV5-1 to TRBJ1-1; TRBD1 is a possible D gene (5 bases). This sample comprised PBMCs, obtained on the day of the first yellow fever vaccination. This chain's CDR3 is CASSFQGPNTEAFF. CDR3 coding DNA: TGCGCCAGCAGCTTTCAGGGCCCGAACACTGAAGCTTTCTTT. Full variable domain (missing parts from reference TRBV5-1 and TRBJ1-1): KAGVTQTPRYLIKTRGQQVTLSCSPISGHRSVSWYQQTPGQGLQFLFEYFSETQRNKGNFPGRFSGRQFSNSRSEMNVSTLELGDSALYLCASSFQGPNTEAFFGQGTRLTVV.